The rows below give T cell receptor beta chains drawn from one sample of a study of blood T cell repertoires in COVID-19. Profiling relied on immunoSEQ multiplex PCR, and the TCRdb table lists in-frame clones only, not all of them. The sample lists approximately 11,000 clones; around 82% were seen once. Sequenced sample: peripheral blood. These receptors were collected from a woman between 55 and 75 years old with acute or convalescent COVID-19. Each CDR3 is given with its conserved first and last residue. Fields, in order: clone size, D gene, J gene, V gene, CDR3 protein, CDR3 DNA. A D gene is named only where the DNA matches it firmly. Not all rows give a size; the values are once, few, many and, for expanded clones, a class.

clone size: few
D gene: TRBD2
J gene: TRBJ2-2
V gene: TRBV9
CDR3 protein: CASSVGRLAGYTGELFF
CDR3 DNA: TGTGCCAGCAGCGTAGGCAGACTAGCGGGGTACACCGGGGAGCTGTTTTTT

clone size: -
D gene: -
J gene: TRBJ2-7
V gene: TRBV21-1
CDR3 protein: CASSAPKGQGPSYEQYF
CDR3 DNA: TGTGCCAGCAGCGCACCTAAGGGACAGGGCCCTTCCTACGAGCAGTACTTC

clone size: -
D gene: -
J gene: TRBJ2-1
V gene: TRBV5-3
CDR3 protein: CARSLLPGQGSDVYNEQFF
CDR3 DNA: TGTGCCAGAAGCTTACTCCCGGGACAAGGGTCTGACGTGTACAATGAGCAGTTCTTC

clone size: once
D gene: -
J gene: TRBJ1-6
V gene: TRBV11-2
CDR3 protein: CASSRNRVSNSPLHF
CDR3 DNA: TGTGCCAGCAGCCGTAACAGGGTCTCTAATTCACCCCTCCACTTT

clone size: -
D gene: -
J gene: TRBJ1-2
V gene: TRBV7-2
CDR3 protein: CASSTPDSRYGYTF
CDR3 DNA: TGTGCCAGCAGCACCCCGGACAGCCGCTATGGCTACACCTTC

clone size: -
D gene: -
J gene: TRBJ2-1
V gene: TRBV15
CDR3 protein: CATRPIDSYNEQFF
CDR3 DNA: TGTGCCACCAGACCCATTGACAGCTACAATGAGCAGTTCTTC

clone size: -
D gene: TRBD2
J gene: TRBJ2-3
V gene: TRBV3-1/TRBV3-2
CDR3 protein: CASSQVTSGGRTDTQYF
CDR3 DNA: TGTGCCAGCAGCCAGGTAACTAGCGGGGGACGCACAGATACGCAGTATTTT

clone size: -
D gene: -
J gene: TRBJ1-2
V gene: TRBV29-1
CDR3 protein: CSVDFPRDITRGYTF
CDR3 DNA: TGCAGCGTTGACTTTCCCCGGGACATCACTCGGGGCTACACCTTC

clone size: -
D gene: TRBD1
J gene: TRBJ2-2
V gene: TRBV10-1
CDR3 protein: CASSGTGGTGELFF
CDR3 DNA: TGCGCCAGCAGTGGGACAGGGGGCACCGGGGAGCTGTTTTTT

clone size: -
D gene: TRBD1
J gene: TRBJ1-6
V gene: TRBV2
CDR3 protein: CASIPGQGYSPLHF
CDR3 DNA: TGTGCCAGCATTCCGGGACAGGGCTATTCACCCCTCCACTTT

clone size: -
D gene: -
J gene: TRBJ1-5
V gene: TRBV27
CDR3 protein: CASRGVAAGRVGPQHF
CDR3 DNA: TGTGCCAGCAGAGGTGTCGCGGCAGGGAGGGTTGGGCCCCAGCATTTT

clone size: once
D gene: -
J gene: TRBJ1-2
V gene: TRBV19
CDR3 protein: CASSITTAGYGYTF
CDR3 DNA: TGTGCCAGTAGTATTACCACGGCCGGGTATGGCTACACCTTC

clone size: -
D gene: -
J gene: TRBJ1-5
V gene: TRBV2
CDR3 protein: CASSAQGYSNQPQHF
CDR3 DNA: TGTGCCAGCAGTGCACAGGGATATAGCAATCAGCCCCAGCATTTT

clone size: -
D gene: TRBD1
J gene: TRBJ1-2
V gene: TRBV18
CDR3 protein: CASSPWGTGTGSRYGYTF
CDR3 DNA: TGTGCCAGCTCACCATGGGGGACAGGGACCGGGTCTCGCTATGGCTACACCTTC

clone size: -
D gene: TRBD1
J gene: TRBJ1-2
V gene: TRBV2
CDR3 protein: CASRRDSYGYTF
CDR3 DNA: TGTGCCAGCAGAAGGGACAGCTATGGCTACACCTTC

clone size: -
D gene: TRBD1
J gene: TRBJ2-1
V gene: TRBV7-9
CDR3 protein: CASSLSDRVRDNEQFF
CDR3 DNA: TGTGCCAGCAGCTTATCGGACAGGGTGAGGGACAATGAGCAGTTCTTC

clone size: -
D gene: -
J gene: TRBJ2-5
V gene: TRBV4-1
CDR3 protein: CASSQESSRPETQYF
CDR3 DNA: TGCGCCAGCAGCCAAGAATCTAGCCGCCCGGAGACCCAGTACTTC

clone size: -
D gene: -
J gene: TRBJ1-4
V gene: TRBV5-1
CDR3 protein: CASSLGSGLGEKLFF
CDR3 DNA: TGCGCCAGCAGCTTGGGTTCGGGTCTTGGGGAAAAACTGTTTTTT

clone size: -
D gene: TRBD1
J gene: TRBJ1-5
V gene: TRBV5-1
CDR3 protein: CASSTGESNQPQHF
CDR3 DNA: TGCGCCAGCAGCACAGGGGAGAGCAATCAGCCCCAGCATTTT

clone size: -
D gene: TRBD1
J gene: TRBJ1-5
V gene: TRBV6-6
CDR3 protein: CASSYSDRPNQPQHF
CDR3 DNA: TGTGCCAGCAGTTACTCGGACAGGCCCAATCAGCCCCAGCATTTT

clone size: -
D gene: -
J gene: TRBJ2-1
V gene: TRBV7-9
CDR3 protein: CASSPRWETNEQFF
CDR3 DNA: TGTGCCAGCAGCCCCCGTTGGGAGACAAATGAGCAGTTCTTC

clone size: -
D gene: -
J gene: TRBJ1-4
V gene: TRBV5-5
CDR3 protein: CASSLDWGGEKLFF
CDR3 DNA: TGTGCCAGCAGCTTGGATTGGGGCGGTGAAAAACTGTTTTTT

clone size: -
D gene: -
J gene: TRBJ1-1
V gene: TRBV2
CDR3 protein: CASTREKNTEAFF
CDR3 DNA: TGTGCCAGCACAAGGGAGAAGAACACTGAAGCTTTCTTT

clone size: -
D gene: TRBD2
J gene: TRBJ2-3
V gene: TRBV4-1
CDR3 protein: CASSQAVGAGGSERTDTQYF
CDR3 DNA: TGCGCCAGCAGCCAGGCAGTTGGAGCGGGGGGCTCCGAACGCACAGATACGCAGTATTTT

clone size: -
D gene: TRBD1
J gene: TRBJ1-2
V gene: TRBV7-3
CDR3 protein: CASSLGTGYGYTF
CDR3 DNA: TGTGCCAGCAGCTTAGGGACAGGCTATGGCTACACCTTC

clone size: -
D gene: -
J gene: TRBJ1-2
V gene: TRBV29-1
CDR3 protein: CSVESAGREGYTF
CDR3 DNA: TGCAGCGTTGAATCCGCAGGCCGGGAGGGCTACACCTTC

clone size: -
D gene: TRBD1
J gene: TRBJ1-6
V gene: TRBV6-5
CDR3 protein: CASSRTGSYNSPLHF
CDR3 DNA: TGTGCCAGCAGTCGGACAGGCTCCTATAATTCACCCCTCCACTTT

clone size: -
D gene: TRBD1
J gene: TRBJ1-1
V gene: TRBV27
CDR3 protein: CASKKGTATMNTEAFF
CDR3 DNA: TGTGCCAGCAAGAAAGGGACAGCTACGATGAACACTGAAGCTTTCTTT

clone size: few
D gene: -
J gene: TRBJ1-1
V gene: TRBV9
CDR3 protein: CASSVEARANTEAFF
CDR3 DNA: TGTGCCAGCAGCGTAGAAGCCAGGGCGAACACTGAAGCTTTCTTT

clone size: -
D gene: -
J gene: TRBJ1-1
V gene: TRBV6-5
CDR3 protein: CASSYSSRGLNTEAFF
CDR3 DNA: TGTGCCAGCAGTTACTCTAGCAGGGGCTTGAACACTGAAGCTTTCTTT

clone size: few
D gene: -
J gene: TRBJ2-7
V gene: TRBV2
CDR3 protein: CASSATRGGYEQYF
CDR3 DNA: TGTGCCAGCAGTGCGACCAGGGGAGGGTACGAGCAGTACTTC

clone size: -
D gene: -
J gene: TRBJ2-3
V gene: TRBV3-1/TRBV3-2
CDR3 protein: CASSQGGYTDTQYF
CDR3 DNA: TGTGCCAGCAGCCAAGGAGGCTACACAGATACGCAGTATTTT

clone size: -
D gene: -
J gene: TRBJ1-3
V gene: TRBV5-5
CDR3 protein: CASSLEEGRNTIYF
CDR3 DNA: TGTGCCAGCAGCTTGGAGGAGGGCCGAAACACCATATATTTT

clone size: -
D gene: -
J gene: TRBJ2-1
V gene: TRBV28
CDR3 protein: CASSRPEGLATQFF
CDR3 DNA: TGTGCCAGCAGCCGACCTGAGGGTCTAGCTACGCAGTTCTTC

clone size: -
D gene: -
J gene: TRBJ2-7
V gene: TRBV7-9
CDR3 protein: CASSLAFQKGYEQYF
CDR3 DNA: TGTGCCAGCAGCTTAGCGTTCCAAAAGGGGTACGAGCAGTACTTC

clone size: few
D gene: TRBD1
J gene: TRBJ1-2
V gene: TRBV30
CDR3 protein: CAWNTGTGAHGYTF
CDR3 DNA: TGTGCCTGGAATACCGGGACAGGTGCTCATGGCTACACCTTC

clone size: -
D gene: -
J gene: TRBJ2-1
V gene: TRBV5-4
CDR3 protein: CASSPTDREDEQFF
CDR3 DNA: TGTGCCAGCAGCCCGACCGACAGGGAGGATGAGCAGTTCTTC

clone size: few
D gene: TRBD1
J gene: TRBJ1-6
V gene: TRBV5-1
CDR3 protein: CASSQTGFSDNSPLHF
CDR3 DNA: TGCGCCAGCAGCCAGACAGGGTTCTCCGATAATTCACCCCTCCACTTT

clone size: -
D gene: -
J gene: TRBJ1-5
V gene: TRBV4-1
CDR3 protein: CASSQDNGANQPQHF
CDR3 DNA: TGCGCCAGCAGCCAGGATAACGGAGCCAATCAGCCCCAGCATTTT

clone size: -
D gene: TRBD1
J gene: TRBJ1-5
V gene: TRBV6-5
CDR3 protein: CASSPGQNFDQPQHF
CDR3 DNA: TGTGCCAGCAGCCCGGGACAGAATTTTGATCAGCCCCAGCATTTT

clone size: few
D gene: -
J gene: TRBJ1-2
V gene: TRBV14
CDR3 protein: CASSSRSGSFGYTF
CDR3 DNA: TGTGCCAGCAGCTCAAGATCAGGTAGTTTTGGCTACACCTTC

clone size: -
D gene: -
J gene: TRBJ1-5
V gene: TRBV28
CDR3 protein: CASSYYLASNQPQHF
CDR3 DNA: TGTGCCAGCAGTTACTATCTGGCCAGCAATCAGCCCCAGCATTTT

clone size: -
D gene: -
J gene: TRBJ2-2
V gene: TRBV14
CDR3 protein: CASSQESSESGELFF
CDR3 DNA: TGTGCCAGCAGCCAAGAGAGCAGCGAGTCCGGGGAGCTGTTTTTT

clone size: -
D gene: -
J gene: TRBJ1-4
V gene: TRBV10-3
CDR3 protein: CAIRKTGANEKLFF
CDR3 DNA: TGTGCCATCAGGAAGACAGGAGCTAATGAAAAACTGTTTTTT

clone size: few
D gene: -
J gene: TRBJ1-4
V gene: TRBV7-9
CDR3 protein: CASSLSGTTATNEKLFF
CDR3 DNA: TGTGCCAGCAGCTTATCAGGGACTACTGCAACTAATGAAAAACTGTTTTTT

clone size: -
D gene: -
J gene: TRBJ1-5
V gene: TRBV6-5
CDR3 protein: CASKHLSNQPQHF
CDR3 DNA: TGTGCCAGCAAACACCTTAGCAATCAGCCCCAGCATTTT

clone size: few
D gene: TRBD1
J gene: TRBJ2-2
V gene: TRBV4-2
CDR3 protein: CASSSLTTGTGTGELFF
CDR3 DNA: TGTGCCAGCAGCTCGCTCACTACCGGGACAGGGACCGGGGAGCTGTTTTTT

clone size: few
D gene: TRBD2
J gene: TRBJ2-3
V gene: TRBV11-2
CDR3 protein: CASSLGWAGGHKDTQYF
CDR3 DNA: TGTGCCAGCAGCTTAGGCTGGGCGGGGGGCCACAAAGATACGCAGTATTTT

clone size: few
D gene: TRBD1
J gene: TRBJ2-7
V gene: TRBV5-1
CDR3 protein: CASSLAGTGSYEQYF
CDR3 DNA: TGCGCCAGCAGCTTGGCCGGGACAGGATCCTACGAGCAGTACTTC

clone size: -
D gene: TRBD2
J gene: TRBJ2-1
V gene: TRBV9
CDR3 protein: CASSAPRLAGSSYNEQFF
CDR3 DNA: TGTGCCAGCAGCGCCCCGCGGCTAGCGGGGAGCTCCTACAATGAGCAGTTCTTC

clone size: few
D gene: -
J gene: TRBJ2-5
V gene: TRBV7-3
CDR3 protein: CASSLRGGAETQYF
CDR3 DNA: TGTGCCAGCAGCTTAAGGGGGGGCGCGGAGACCCAGTACTTC